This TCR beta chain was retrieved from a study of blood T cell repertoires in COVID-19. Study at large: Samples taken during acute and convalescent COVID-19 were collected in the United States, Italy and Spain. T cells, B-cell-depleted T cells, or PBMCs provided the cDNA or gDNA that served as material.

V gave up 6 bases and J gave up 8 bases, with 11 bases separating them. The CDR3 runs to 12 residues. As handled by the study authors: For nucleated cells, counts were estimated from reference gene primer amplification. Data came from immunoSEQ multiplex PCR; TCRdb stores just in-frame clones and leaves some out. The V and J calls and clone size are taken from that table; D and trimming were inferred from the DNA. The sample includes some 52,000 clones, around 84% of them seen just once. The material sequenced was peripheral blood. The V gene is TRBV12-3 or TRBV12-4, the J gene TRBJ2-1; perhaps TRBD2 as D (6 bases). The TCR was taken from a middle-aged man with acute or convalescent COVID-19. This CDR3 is CASRVWGDEQFF. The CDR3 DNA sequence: TGTGCCAGCAGGGTTTGGGGGGATGAGCAGTTCTTC.